One T cell receptor beta chain is described in this entry. Its antigen is still unknown. The sample belongs to a study of graft-versus-host responses after intestinal transplantation. The wider study: All recipients were given anti-thymocyte globulin induction, and tacrolimus and steroids were then administered for roughly three years.

The CDR3 extends over 13 amino acids. Per germline, CDR1 MDHEN and CDR2 SYDVKM. Trimming pared 8 bases from V and 0 bases from J, leaving 5 bases between. TCRdb's copy holds only in-frame clones and misses some; the assay was immunoSEQ multiplex PCR. Of 130,000 or so clones in the sample, 80% to 95% were seen once. The source material was unstimulated CD4+ T cells sorted from spleen or lymph node cells, sampled before intestinal transplant. This TCR was recovered from a human donor who received an intestinal transplant. The J gene is TRBJ2-6, the V gene TRBV28; D unresolved. The CDR3 loop reads CASELSGANVLTF. CDR3 nucleotides: TGTGCCAGCGAGCTCTCTGGGGCCAACGTCCTGACTTTC.